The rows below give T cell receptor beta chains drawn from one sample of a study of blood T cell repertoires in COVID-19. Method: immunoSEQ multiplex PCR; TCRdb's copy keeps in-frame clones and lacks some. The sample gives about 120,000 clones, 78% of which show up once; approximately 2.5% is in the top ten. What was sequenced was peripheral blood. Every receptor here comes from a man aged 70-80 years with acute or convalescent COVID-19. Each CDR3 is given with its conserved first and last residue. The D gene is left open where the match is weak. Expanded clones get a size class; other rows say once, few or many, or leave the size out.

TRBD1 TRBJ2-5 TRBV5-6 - TGTGCCAGCAGCTCGACAGGGGGCGCGAAGACCCAGTACTTC CASSSTGGAKTQYF
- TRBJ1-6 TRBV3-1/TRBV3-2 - TGTGCCAGCAGCCAAGACTATTCACCCCTCCACTTT CASSQDYSPLHF
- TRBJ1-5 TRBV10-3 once TGTGCCATCAGCCCTGGAGATAGCAATCAGCCCCAGCATTTT CAISPGDSNQPQHF
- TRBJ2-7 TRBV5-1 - TGCGCCAGCAGCTTGGCGATGGGGCCAGAGCAGTACTTC CASSLAMGPEQYF
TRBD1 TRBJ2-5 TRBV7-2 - TGTGCCAGCAGCTCTCGGACAGGGATTACGGAGACCCAGTACTTC CASSSRTGITETQYF
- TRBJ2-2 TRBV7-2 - TGTGCCAGCAGCTTAAGGTCCCCAGGAACCGGGGAGCTGTTTTTT CASSLRSPGTGELFF
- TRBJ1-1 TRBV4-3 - TGCGCCAGCAGCCCATCCGGGGGGCATATCACTGAAGCTTTCTTT CASSPSGGHITEAFF
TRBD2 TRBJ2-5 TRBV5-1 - TGCGCCAGCAGCCGGACTAGACAAGAGACCCAGTACTTC CASSRTRQETQYF
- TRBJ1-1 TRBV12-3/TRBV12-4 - TGTGCCAGCAGTGGCCGAGGAGGGGCTGAAGCTTTCTTT CASSGRGGAEAFF
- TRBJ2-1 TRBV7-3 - TGTGCCAGCAGCTTAAGGTCAGGTTACAATGAGCAGTTCTTC CASSLRSGYNEQFF
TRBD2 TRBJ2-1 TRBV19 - TGTGCCGCCGCCAGCGGGGGGGCCGGATACAATGAGCAGTTCTTC CAAASGGAGYNEQFF
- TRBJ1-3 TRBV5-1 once TGCGCCAGCAGCTTGGCGGGGGGCGCGGGAAACACCATATATTTT CASSLAGGAGNTIYF
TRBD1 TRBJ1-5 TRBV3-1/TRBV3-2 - TGTGCCAGCAGCCCCCGGACAGGGGGCGGCGATCAGCCCCAGCATTTT CASSPRTGGGDQPQHF
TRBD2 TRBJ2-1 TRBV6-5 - TGTGCCAGCAGGAGGACTAGCGGGGTCTACAATGAGCAGTTCTTC CASRRTSGVYNEQFF
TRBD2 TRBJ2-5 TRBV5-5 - TGTGCCAGCAGCTCGCTAGCGGGGGGCTCAGACTGGGAGACCCAGTACTTC CASSSLAGGSDWETQYF
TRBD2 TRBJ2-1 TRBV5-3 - TGTGCCAGAAGTCACCGGGGACTAGCGGGGCCAGAGCAGTTCTTC CARSHRGLAGPEQFF
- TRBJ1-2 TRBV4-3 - TGCGCCAGCAGCCAAGATGGAGTGTATGGCTACACCTTC CASSQDGVYGYTF
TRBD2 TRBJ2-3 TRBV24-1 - TGTGCCACCAGTGAGCCGAGCGGGGGGAGCACAGATACGCAGTATTTT CATSEPSGGSTDTQYF
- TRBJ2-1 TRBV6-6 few TGTGCCAGCAGGAGAGTCGTAGCTGAGCAGTTCTTC CASRRVVAEQFF
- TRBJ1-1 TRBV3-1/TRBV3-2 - TGTGCCAGCAGCCAAGGTGGGGGGATGAACACTGAAGCTTTCTTT CASSQGGGMNTEAFF
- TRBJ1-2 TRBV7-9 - TGTGCCAGCAGCTTAGCCCAATTCTATGGCTACACCTTC CASSLAQFYGYTF
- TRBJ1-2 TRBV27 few TGTGCCAGTCGGACACTTCCTAACTATGGCTACACCTTC CASRTLPNYGYTF
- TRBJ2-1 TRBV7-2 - TGTGCCAGCAGCTCCTCTAGAAACAATGAGCAGTTCTTC CASSSSRNNEQFF
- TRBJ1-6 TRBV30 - TGTGCCTGGAGTGTTGAGGATAATTCACCCCTCCACTTT CAWSVEDNSPLHF
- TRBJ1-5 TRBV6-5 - TGTGCCGGGGCCCCAGGGGCTAGCAATCAGCCCCAGCATTTT CAGAPGASNQPQHF
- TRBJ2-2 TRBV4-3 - TGCGCCAGCAGCCAAGATAACTACAGGGACACCGGGGAGCTGTTTTTT CASSQDNYRDTGELFF
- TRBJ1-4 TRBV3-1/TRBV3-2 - TGTGCCAGCAGCCAAAGCGGGACTGAAAAACTGTTTTTT CASSQSGTEKLFF
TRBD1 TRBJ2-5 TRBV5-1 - TGCGCCAGCAGCTTGGGGCCGGGACAGGGCGAGACCCAGTACTTC CASSLGPGQGETQYF
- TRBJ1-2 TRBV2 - TGTGCCAGCAGTGTTGACATTTCCTATGGCTACACCTTC CASSVDISYGYTF
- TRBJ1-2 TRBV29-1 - TGCAGCGTTGTGGGGGGGCGTCACTATGGCTACACCTTC CSVVGGRHYGYTF
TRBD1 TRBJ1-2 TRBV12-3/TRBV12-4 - TGTGCCAGCAGTAGGACAGGGGATGGCTACACCTTC CASSRTGDGYTF
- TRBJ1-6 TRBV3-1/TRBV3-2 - TGTGCCAGCAGCCACGCTATTCCGGGGTCCAGTTCACCCCTCCACTTT CASSHAIPGSSSPLHF
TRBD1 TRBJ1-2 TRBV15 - TGTGCCACCAGCAGAGTGTTCGAGGGGGCGAAGGGCTACACCTTC CATSRVFEGAKGYTF
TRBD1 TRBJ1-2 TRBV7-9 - TGTGCCAGCAGCTTAGAAACAGGGGCCAACTATGGCTACACCTTC CASSLETGANYGYTF
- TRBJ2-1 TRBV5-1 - TGCGCCAGCAGCTTGATTGGGGCGGCCTACAATGAGCAGTTCTTC CASSLIGAAYNEQFF
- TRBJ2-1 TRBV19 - TGTGCCAGTAACGGGAATTTCTACAATGAGCAGTTCTTC CASNGNFYNEQFF
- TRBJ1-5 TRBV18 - TGTGCCAGCTCACCGACGACGGGTGGTCAGCCCCAGCATTTT CASSPTTGGQPQHF
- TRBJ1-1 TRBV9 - TGTGCCAGCAGCGTGTGGGGGCGGATGGACACTGAAGCTTTCTTT CASSVWGRMDTEAFF
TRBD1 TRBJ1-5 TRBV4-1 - TGCGCCAGCAGCCAAGAAAGGACAGGGGGAGATCCCCAGCATTTT CASSQERTGGDPQHF
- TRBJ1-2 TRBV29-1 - TGCAGCGTTGTCCAGTACTATGGCTACACCTTC CSVVQYYGYTF
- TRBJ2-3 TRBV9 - TGTGCCAGCAGCGTAAGCAACCTAGGTGCAGATACGCAGTATTTT CASSVSNLGADTQYF
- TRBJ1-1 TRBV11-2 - TGTGCCAGCAGCTTCGGCAGGGAGGTTGAAGCTTTCTTT CASSFGREVEAFF
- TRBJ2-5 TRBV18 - TGTGCCAGCTCAGAGACGGGAGAGACCCAGTACTTC CASSETGETQYF
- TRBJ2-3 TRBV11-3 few TGTGCCAGCAGCCCCTGGGGGGCGGGGGCGCCTGGAACAGATACGCAGTATTTT CASSPWGAGAPGTDTQYF
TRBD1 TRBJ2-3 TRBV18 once TGTGCCAGCTCACCAGTCGGACAGGGGGCAACAGATACGCAGTATTTT CASSPVGQGATDTQYF
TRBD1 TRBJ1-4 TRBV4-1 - TGCGCCAGCAGCCAAGCTCCTGGGACAGTTAATGAAAAACTGTTTTTT CASSQAPGTVNEKLFF
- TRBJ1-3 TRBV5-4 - TGTGCCAGCAGCGTCCGCAAACATGGAGGCTCCGGAAACACCATATATTTT CASSVRKHGGSGNTIYF
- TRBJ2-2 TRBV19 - TGTGCCAGTAGTTTCAGCGCTGCGAACACCGGGGAGCTGTTTTTT CASSFSAANTGELFF